A single T cell receptor beta chain is shown here with its context. The antigen is undetermined. CD8+ and CD4+ T cells from blood underwent TCR beta sequencing, which was carried out in a high-throughput format. TEMRA cells were enriched by FACS, while CD8+ and CD4+ T cells were obtained through a negative isolation that was performed magnetically. The record originates from a study of CD8 T cells in Susac syndrome. Findings and limits, study-wide: As the study acknowledged, the number of individuals in its TCR sequencing and HLA analysis was relatively small.

Germline CDR1 is LNHDA and CDR2 is SQIVND (reference sequence). The CDR3 totals 11 residues. Trimming removed 11 bases from V and 3 bases from J, with 9 bases in between. RNA was extracted with the RNeasy kit, and a quantity of about 0.45 to 1 ug was reverse transcribed using random hexamers. Amplification of TCR beta CDR3 spanned 54 Vbeta and 13 Jbeta via immunoSEQ multiplex PCR. TCRdb recomputed calls from the immunoSEQ multiplex PCR reads with MiXCR, one row per CDR3 protein. The sample has some 300,000 distinct CDR3 sequences, roughly 85% seen once; the top ten hold around 0.2%. The sequenced material came from CD8+ T cells from PBMCs. The chain is built from TRBV19 and TRBJ2-3; D is undetermined. The TCR was taken from a human donor with multiple sclerosis. The CDR3: CACLGTDTQYF. CDR3 DNA: TGTGCCTGTCTAGGGACAGATACGCAGTATTTT.